What follows are 31 T cell receptor beta chains derived from one specimen sequenced in a study of blood T cell repertoires in COVID-19. Data came from immunoSEQ multiplex PCR; TCRdb stores just in-frame clones and leaves some out. The sample shows 55,000 to 90,000 clones, approximately 90% of them seen only once. What was sequenced was peripheral blood. The receptors come from a man aged 70 or older with active COVID-19.

V is TRBV7-3 and J is TRBJ1-2, with 8 nucleotides matching TRBD1. Germline V CDR1 and CDR2: SGHTA, FQGTGA. Trimming at V came to 5 bases and at J to 7 bases, leaving 9 bases not matched to a gene. The CDR3 sequence is 14 residues long. For the CDR3, the DNA is TGTGCCAGCAGCCCCGCAGGGGGCCCTTTTGGCTACACCTTC. Protein product: CASSPAGGPFGYTF.

The chain has TRBV5-1 and TRBJ2-1, with TRBD2 identical over 9 bases. The CDR3 is 16 amino acids. CDR1 and CDR2 (germline): SGHRS, YFSETQ. After removal of 0 bases from V and 9 bases from J, the junction contained 10 bases not matched to a gene. CDR3 sequence (DNA): TGCGCCAGCAGCTTGGGGCGGGAGGGCCGGGGAAGTGAGCAGTTCTTC. This translates into CASSLGREGRGSEQFF.

The chain is built from TRBV7-8 and TRBJ1-6, with D perhaps matching TRBD1 (6 bases). Germline V lookup: CDR1 SGHVS, CDR2 FQNEAQ. This CDR3 region has 14 residues. Trimming stripped 5 bases from V and 10 bases from J, with 15 bases between. The CDR3 DNA follows: TGTGCCAGCAGCCGAGGGCCAGGGGTGTCACCCCTCCACTTT. The encoded protein is CASSRGPGVSPLHF.

The V call is TRBV4-1, the J call TRBJ1-1; 10 nucleotides agree with TRBD1. Germline loops: CDR1 MGHRA, CDR2 YSYEKL. The CDR3 runs to 19 residues. V shed 1 base and J 8 bases; nucleotides not matched to a gene: 19. DNA of the CDR3: TGCGCCAGCAGCCAAGGCTTATTGGCCCGACAGGGGGCAGGCGGGGAAGCTTTCTTT. Translated, it gives CASSQGLLARQGAGGEAFF.

This clone was counted a single time. V usage is TRBV4-1 and J usage is TRBJ2-1; D is undetermined. The germline gives CDR1 MGHRA, CDR2 YSYEKL. V was trimmed by 0 bases and J by 6 bases, leaving 12 bases between them. The CDR3 covers 15 residues. This CDR3 reads CASSQDWPLFNEQFF. CDR3 bases: TGCGCCAGCAGCCAAGATTGGCCTCTCTTCAATGAGCAGTTCTTC.

The chain couples TRBV19 to TRBJ2-3, with 13 bases matching TRBD2. Germline CDR1 LNHDA, CDR2 SQIVND (reference sequence). V lost 6 bases, J lost 0 bases, and 6 bases stayed unmatched. The CDR3 is 17 residues long. Here the CDR3 DNA reads TGTGCCAGTAGGGGGACTAGCGGGATCCTTAGCACAGATACGCAGTATTTT. Amino acids: CASRGTSGILSTDTQYF. The complete variable domain, with remaining parts taken from reference TRBV19 and TRBJ2-3, reads DGGITQSPKYLFRKEGQNVTLSCEQNLNHDAMYWYRQDPGQGLRLIYYSQIVNDFQKGDIAEGYSVSREKKESFPLTVTSAQKNPTAFYLCASRGTSGILSTDTQYFGPGTRLTVL.

V and J are TRBV9 and TRBJ1-6; a weak D match, TRBD1 (6 bases). Trimming shortened V by 4 bases and J by 5 bases, and 13 bases separated the two germline ends. The CDR3 is made up of 15 amino acids. Germline V gene lookup returns CDR1 SGDLS and CDR2 YYNGEE. Here the CDR3 DNA reads TGTGCCAGCAGCCCGCACGGGGACAATAATTCACCCCTCCACTTT. Its protein product is CASSPHGDNNSPLHF.

The chain recombines TRBV3-1 (or the pseudogene TRBV3-2) with TRBJ2-1, with TRBD2 identical over 11 bases. The V gene's germline CDR1 is LGHDT and CDR2 YNNKEL (reference sequence). After removal of 4 bases from V and 9 bases from J, the junction contained 8 bases not matched to a gene. CDR3 length: 15 amino acids. CDR3 in amino acids: CASSPRTSGWGEQFF. The CDR3 coding sequence is TGTGCCAGCAGCCCCCGGACTAGCGGGTGGGGTGAGCAGTTCTTC.

J is TRBJ2-1 and V is TRBV4-2, with 9 bases matching TRBD2. The CDR3 has 16 amino acids. The J segment lost 1 base and the V segment lost 3 bases, leaving 4 bases of the junction unmatched. Germline CDR1 is LGHNA and CDR2 is YNFKEQ. CDR3 residues: CASSQESGRSYNEQFF. CDR3 bases: TGTGCCAGCAGCCAGGAAAGCGGGAGGTCCTACAATGAGCAGTTCTTC.

The chain links TRBV25-1 to TRBJ2-1; the match to TRBD1 covers 7 bases. V trimming: 3 bases; J trimming: 2 bases; junction bases outside the gene matches: 13. CDR3 length: 18 residues. Per germline, CDR1 MGHDK and CDR2 SYGVNS. CDR3 bases: TGTGCCAGCAGTGATCACCTGCGCCGGGACAGAGCCTACAATGAGCAGTTCTTC. Protein: CASSDHLRRDRAYNEQFF.

This clone came up once. CDR3 coding DNA: TGCGCCAGCAGCTTGGGTGGGCCTACCGGGGAGCTGTTTTTT. Its protein product is CASSLGGPTGELFF. The chain has TRBV5-1 and TRBJ2-2; D is ambiguous. Between the trimmed V and J ends, which lost 0 bases and 5 bases, there was a span of 8 bases. The CDR3 loop spans 14 amino acids. Germline V gene sequence: CDR1 SGHRS, CDR2 YFSETQ.

The rearrangement links TRBV6-5 to TRBJ2-1; 7 bases are a match to TRBD1. CDR1 is MNHEY, CDR2 SVGAGI, per germline. With 7 bases clipped from V and 4 bases from J, the junction kept 10 bases outside the gene matches. The CDR3 covers 15 residues. CDR3 amino acids: CASTPGTAPYNEQFF. The CDR3 DNA follows: TGTGCCAGCACCCCGGGGACAGCCCCTTACAATGAGCAGTTCTTC.

V usage is TRBV7-2 and J usage is TRBJ2-3, with D possibly being TRBD1 (6 bases). Looked up from germline, CDR1 is SGHTA and CDR2 is FQGNSA. V dropped 2 bases and J dropped 4 bases, with 16 bases sitting between them. The CDR3 is made up of 16 amino acids. Here the CDR3 reads CASSLRGSSFPDTQYF. Here the CDR3 DNA reads TGTGCCAGCAGCTTAAGGGGGTCTAGCTTTCCAGATACGCAGTATTTT.

The chain carries TRBV6-6 and TRBJ2-3, with 8 bases aligning to TRBD2. Germline V gene lookup returns CDR1 MNHNY and CDR2 SVGAGI (reference sequence). The CDR3 runs 16 residues. J was trimmed by 6 bases and V by 4 bases; bases with no gene match: 12. The CDR3 sequence: CASSSLLRGAGDTQYF. For the CDR3, the DNA is TGTGCCAGCAGTTCCCTCTTGCGGGGGGCGGGGGATACGCAGTATTTT.

CDR3 sequence: CASSQGRGGSGHTGELFF. The CDR3, as DNA: TGCGCCAGCAGCCAAGGCCGCGGGGGGAGCGGTCACACCGGGGAGCTGTTTTTT. The chain employs TRBV4-1 and TRBJ2-2, with TRBD2 matching over 8 bases. The CDR3 is made up of 18 amino acids. The ends lost 1 base at V and 3 bases at J; junction bases unmatched: 10. In germline, CDR1 is MGHRA, CDR2 YSYEKL.

The rearrangement uses TRBV5-1 and TRBJ2-1; 7 bases agree with TRBD2. Trimming at V came to 1 base and at J to 5 bases, leaving 15 bases not matched to a gene. The CDR3 extends over 18 amino acids. The germline V gene encodes CDR1 SGHRS and CDR2 YFSETQ. The CDR3, as DNA: TGCGCCAGCAGCTTGAGGGTACCTAGCGGAATCCTGAACAATGAGCAGTTCTTC. This translates into CASSLRVPSGILNNEQFF.

This chain uses TRBV29-1 with TRBJ2-1, with TRBD2 matching over 7 bases. Trimming at V came to 6 bases and at J to 10 bases, leaving 3 bases not matched to a gene. Germline values: CDR1 SQVTM, CDR2 ANQGSEA. The CDR3 length is 10 residues. CDR3 nucleotide sequence: TGCAGCGTGGGGGGACTAGAGCAGTTCTTC. Encoded protein: CSVGGLEQFF.

The gene calls are TRBV12-3 or TRBV12-4 and TRBJ1-1, with D maybe TRBD1 (5 bases). V lost 4 bases, J lost 5 bases, and 11 bases lay in between. The CDR3 spans 13 residues. The CDR3 nucleotides are TGTGCCAGCAGTTCCCCAGGGAGGACTGAAGCTTTCTTT. Translation gives CASSSPGRTEAFF.

The V call is TRBV13, the J call TRBJ2-1, with TRBD2 matching 10 bases. V lost 3 bases and J lost 4; bases outside the gene matches: 9. CDR1 is PRHDT and CDR2 is FYEKMQ in the germline V gene (reference sequence). This CDR3 is built from 17 residues. This chain's CDR3 is CASSLGPRTSGYNEQFF. CDR3 sequence (DNA): TGTGCCAGCAGCTTGGGGCCGAGGACTAGCGGTTACAATGAGCAGTTCTTC.

This clone was seen a few times. V gene TRBV6-2 or TRBV6-3 combines with J gene TRBJ1-2, with a tentative D call TRBD1 (6 bases). Per the germline V gene, CDR1 is MNHEY and CDR2 is SVGEGT. The V end was cut by 6 bases, the J end by 4 bases, with 9 bases between. This CDR3 is built from 12 residues. As DNA, the CDR3 is TGTGCCAGCAGCGGGACACCCTATGGCTACACCTTC. Translation gives CASSGTPYGYTF.

The chain has TRBV5-1 and TRBJ2-3; TRBD2 agrees at 14 bases. Unmatched junction bases numbered 6, after V lost 4 bases and J lost 5 bases. The germline V gene has CDR1 SGHRS and CDR2 YFSETQ. This CDR3 is built from 16 residues. The CDR3, as DNA: TGCGCCAGCAGCCCCGGACTAGCGGGAGGTGTAGATACGCAGTATTTT. As protein: CASSPGLAGGVDTQYF.

The chain carries TRBV19 and TRBJ2-7; 7 bases map to TRBD1. Germline CDR1 LNHDA, CDR2 SQIVND (reference sequence). The CDR3 runs to 12 residues. Trimming removed 4 bases from V and 9 bases from J; junction bases left unmatched: 6. CDR3 sequence reads: CASSTRTGMQYF. The CDR3 DNA sequence: TGTGCCAGTAGTACCCGGACAGGAATGCAGTACTTC.

V and J are TRBV6-4 and TRBJ2-1, with TRBD2 matching over 7 bases. J gave up 7 bases and V 10 bases, and 13 bases lay outside the gene matches. The CDR3 loop spans 14 amino acids. In germline, CDR1 is MRHNA, CDR2 SNTAGT. The CDR3 loop is CAISWGRAGNEQFF. The CDR3 nucleotides read TGTGCCATCTCCTGGGGGAGGGCAGGGAATGAGCAGTTCTTC.

The chain joins TRBV27 to TRBJ2-6; no clear D. CDR1 and CDR2 (germline): MNHEY, SMNVEV (reference sequence). V dropped 6 bases and J dropped 0 bases, with 12 bases sitting between them. There are 16 residues in the CDR3. CDR3 amino acids: CASSPLQHSGANVLTF. Here the CDR3 DNA reads TGTGCCAGCAGCCCTCTACAGCACTCTGGGGCCAACGTCCTGACTTTC.

The chain couples TRBV5-6 to TRBJ2-1; 10 bases line up with TRBD2. Germline-derived CDR1 and CDR2 are SGHDT and YYEEEE. Germline trimming cut 5 bases from V and 2 bases from J; bases unmatched to any gene: 4. This CDR3 is 15 amino acids long. CDR3 loop: CASRAGLAAYNEQFF. The CDR3 region has the DNA TGTGCCAGCAGGGCAGGACTAGCGGCCTACAATGAGCAGTTCTTC.

V and J are TRBV7-3 and TRBJ2-3, with 7 bases aligning to TRBD2. The germline gives CDR1 SGHTA, CDR2 FQGTGA. V lost 5 bases and J lost 2; bases outside the gene matches: 7. There are 15 residues in the CDR3. CDR3 in DNA: TGTGCCAGCAGCCCTGGGGGGGGACTCACAGATACGCAGTATTTT. Its protein product is CASSPGGGLTDTQYF.

J is TRBJ2-1 and V is TRBV10-3; 8 positions agree with TRBD2. V dropped 10 bases and J dropped 7; count of bases not matched to a gene: 6. This CDR3 is 12 amino acids long. The germline V gene has CDR1 ENHRY and CDR2 SYGVKD. This CDR3 is CATAGGANEQFF. CDR3 nucleotide sequence: TGTGCCACGGCGGGAGGAGCTAATGAGCAGTTCTTC.

V usage is TRBV7-3 and J usage is TRBJ2-5; TRBD1 agrees at 8 bases. Germline CDR1 is SGHTA and CDR2 is FQGTGA. J lost 7 bases, V lost 5 bases, and 6 bases had no gene match. The CDR3 runs 13 residues. The CDR3 DNA reads TGTGCCAGCAGCCAGGGGGCCACCCGGACCCAGTACTTC. Translating it yields CASSQGATRTQYF.

V and J are TRBV19 and TRBJ2-2; TRBD1 aligns across 8 bases. With 4 bases clipped from V and 4 bases from J, the junction kept 2 bases outside the gene matches. The CDR3 runs to 14 residues. CDR1 is LNHDA, CDR2 SQIVND, per germline (reference sequence). The CDR3 bases are TGTGCCAGTAGTACCACAGGGGGCACCGGGGAGCTGTTTTTT. Protein product: CASSTTGGTGELFF.

The rearrangement links TRBV24-1 to TRBJ1-1; D is perhaps TRBD1 (5 bases). V was shortened by 9 bases and J by 4 bases, with 14 bases between the two germline ends. This CDR3 comprises 13 residues. Germline V gives CDR1 KGHDR, CDR2 SFDVKD. CDR3 bases: TGTGCCACCGCCCAGGGTCTTGGCACTGAAGCTTTCTTT. It encodes CATAQGLGTEAFF.

In this sample, this clone turned up once. In DNA, the CDR3 is TGCGCCAGCAGTCAGTGGGGGACTAGCGGGAGCGGGGGGTCGGATGAGCAGTTCTTC. Its protein product is CASSQWGTSGSGGSDEQFF. V gene TRBV23-1 combines with J gene TRBJ2-1; 14 bases align to TRBD2. TRBV23-1 is flagged as an ORF with uncertain function. With V trimmed by 3 bases and J by 8 bases, 15 bases remained unmatched. This CDR3 is 19 amino acids long.